This T cell receptor beta chain was recorded in a study of shared clonotypes between healthy human individuals. From germline, CDR1 is SGDLS and CDR2 YYNGEE. CDR3 length: 15 residues. The V segment lost 0 bases and the J segment 9 bases; nucleotides outside the gene matches: 4. Naive CD8 cells comprised CD45RO-negative, CCR7-positively selected cells, excluding terminally differentiated effector memory CD45RA+ cells. Study results and limitations: Clonotype sharing among donors likely depends on sequencing depth. With several donors compared, 4% to 5.5% of naive CD4 clonotypes were shared.

Remarks on this clone: Its antigen is undetermined.

Assay execution proceeded at the deep level. Per the original methods: ImmunoSEQ yielded junction-only sequences lacking quality scores, so filtering differed. Measured with immunoSEQ multiplex PCR; TCRdb has only the in-frame clones, and not every one. V and J calls and clone size follow that table, whereas D and trimming were derived from the DNA. Of about 2,100,000 clones listed, about 93% are singletons. The sequencing sample was made of naive CD8+ T cells from PBMCs. The clonotype originates from a man aged 18 to 30 in good health. Some clones in this sample may be carry-over from other donors' samples. The chain uses TRBV9 and TRBJ2-1; 12 positions agree with TRBD2. CDR3 sequence reads: CASSVGLAGVSEQFF. CDR3 in DNA: TGTGCCAGCAGCGTAGGACTAGCGGGAGTGAGTGAGCAGTTCTTC.